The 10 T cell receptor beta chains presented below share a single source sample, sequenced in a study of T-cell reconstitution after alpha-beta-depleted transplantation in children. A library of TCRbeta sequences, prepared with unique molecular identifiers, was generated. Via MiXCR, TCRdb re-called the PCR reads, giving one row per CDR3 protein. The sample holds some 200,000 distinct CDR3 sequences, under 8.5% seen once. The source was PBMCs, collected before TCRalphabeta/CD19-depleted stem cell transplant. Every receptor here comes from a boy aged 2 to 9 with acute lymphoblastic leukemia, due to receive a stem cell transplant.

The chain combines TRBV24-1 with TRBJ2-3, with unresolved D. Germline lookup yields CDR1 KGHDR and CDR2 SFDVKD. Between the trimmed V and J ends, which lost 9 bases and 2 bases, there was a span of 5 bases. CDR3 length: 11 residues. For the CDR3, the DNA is TGTGCCACCGGTTTCACAGATACGCAGTATTTT. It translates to CATGFTDTQYF.

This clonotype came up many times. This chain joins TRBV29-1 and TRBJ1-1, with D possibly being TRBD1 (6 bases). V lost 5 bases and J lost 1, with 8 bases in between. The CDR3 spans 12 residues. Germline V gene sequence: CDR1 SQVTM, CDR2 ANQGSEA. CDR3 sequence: CSVPTGNTEAFF. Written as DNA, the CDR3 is TGCAGCGTTCCGACAGGGAACACTGAAGCTTTCTTT.

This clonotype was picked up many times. The CDR3 coding sequence is TGTGCCAGCAGCCAAGTTAAGCGGGGGGCCTCCTACGAGCAGTACTTC. It codes for CASSQVKRGASYEQYF. The rearrangement uses TRBV3-1 and TRBJ2-7; 9 nucleotides align to TRBD2. CDR3 length: 16 residues. J lost 0 bases, V lost 1 base, and 4 bases had no gene match. Germline CDR1 and CDR2: LGHDT and YNNKEL (reference sequence).

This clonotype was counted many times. The CDR3, as DNA: TGTGCCAGCACCTCATGGGCGGGCGAGCAGTACTTC. It codes for CASTSWAGEQYF. V is TRBV28 and J is TRBJ2-7; a possible D gene is TRBD2 (5 bases). The CDR3 is made up of 12 amino acids. Trimming removed 7 bases at V and 6 bases at J, with 13 bases between. The germline V gene has CDR1 MDHEN and CDR2 SYDVKM.

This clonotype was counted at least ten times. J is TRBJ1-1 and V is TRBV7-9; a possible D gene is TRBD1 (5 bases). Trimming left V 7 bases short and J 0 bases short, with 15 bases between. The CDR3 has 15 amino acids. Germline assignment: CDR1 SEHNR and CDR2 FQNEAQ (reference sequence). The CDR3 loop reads CASILSQGMNTEAFF. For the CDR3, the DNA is TGTGCCAGCATCCTTTCCCAGGGAATGAACACTGAAGCTTTCTTT.

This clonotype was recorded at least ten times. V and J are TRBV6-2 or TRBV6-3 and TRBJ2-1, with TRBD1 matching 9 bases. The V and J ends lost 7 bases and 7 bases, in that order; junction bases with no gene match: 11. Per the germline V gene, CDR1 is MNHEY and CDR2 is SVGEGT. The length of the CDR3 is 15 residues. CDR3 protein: CASTPPGDRANEQFF. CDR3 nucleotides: TGTGCCAGCACCCCTCCGGGGGACAGGGCGAATGAGCAGTTCTTC.

Written as DNA, the CDR3 is TGCGCCAGCAGGATGGCGGCAGTGTACCAAGAGACCCAGTACTTC. Protein product: CASRMAAVYQETQYF. The V call is TRBV5-1, the J call TRBJ2-5; no reliable D call. The germline V gene encodes CDR1 SGHRS and CDR2 YFSETQ. This CDR3 region has 15 residues. V was trimmed by 5 bases and J by 0 bases, leaving 14 bases between them.

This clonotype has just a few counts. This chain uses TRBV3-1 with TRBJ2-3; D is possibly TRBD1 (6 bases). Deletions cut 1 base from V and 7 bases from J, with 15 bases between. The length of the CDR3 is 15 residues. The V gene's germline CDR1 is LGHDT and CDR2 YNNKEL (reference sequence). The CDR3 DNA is TGTGCCAGCAGCCAAGGTCGTCAGGGGTGGAATACGCAGTATTTT. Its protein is CASSQGRQGWNTQYF.

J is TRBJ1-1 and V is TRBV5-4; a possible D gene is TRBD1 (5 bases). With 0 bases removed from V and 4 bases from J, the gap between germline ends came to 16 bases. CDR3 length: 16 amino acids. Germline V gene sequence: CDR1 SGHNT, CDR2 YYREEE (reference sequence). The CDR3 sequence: CASSLGAQGFGTEAFF. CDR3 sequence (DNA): TGTGCCAGCAGCTTGGGAGCCCAGGGTTTTGGCACTGAAGCTTTCTTT.

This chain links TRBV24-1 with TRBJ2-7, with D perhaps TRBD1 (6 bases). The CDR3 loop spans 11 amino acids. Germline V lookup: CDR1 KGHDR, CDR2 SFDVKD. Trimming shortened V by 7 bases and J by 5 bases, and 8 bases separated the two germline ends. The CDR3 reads CATSHRDEQYF. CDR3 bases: TGTGCCACCAGCCACAGGGACGAGCAGTACTTC.